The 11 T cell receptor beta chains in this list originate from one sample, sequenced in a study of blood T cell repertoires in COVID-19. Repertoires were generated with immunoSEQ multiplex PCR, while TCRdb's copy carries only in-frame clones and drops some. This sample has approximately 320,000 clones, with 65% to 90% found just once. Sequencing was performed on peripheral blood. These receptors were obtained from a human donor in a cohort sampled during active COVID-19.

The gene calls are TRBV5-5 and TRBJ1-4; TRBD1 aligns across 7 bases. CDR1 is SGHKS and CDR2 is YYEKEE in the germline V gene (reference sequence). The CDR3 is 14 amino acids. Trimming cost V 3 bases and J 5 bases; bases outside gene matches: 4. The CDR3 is CASSSGTDNEKLFF. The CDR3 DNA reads TGTGCCAGCAGCTCCGGGACAGACAATGAAAAACTGTTTTTT.

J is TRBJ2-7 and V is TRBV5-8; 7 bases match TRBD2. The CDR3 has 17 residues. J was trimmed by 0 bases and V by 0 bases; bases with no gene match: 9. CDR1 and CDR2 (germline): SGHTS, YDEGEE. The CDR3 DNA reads TGTGCCAGCAGCTTGGGGCACGGGGGAGGGACCTCCTACGAGCAGTACTTC. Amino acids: CASSLGHGGGTSYEQYF.

Written as DNA, the CDR3 is TGTGCCAGCAGTTTATTGGGGGCGGCAAATGGCTACACCTTC. Its translation is CASSLLGAANGYTF. The chain links TRBV27 to TRBJ1-2, with a possible D match to TRBD1 (6 bases). With 1 base removed from V and 6 bases from J, the gap between germline ends came to 12 bases. CDR1 is MNHEY, CDR2 SMNVEV, per germline (reference sequence). The CDR3 runs to 14 residues.

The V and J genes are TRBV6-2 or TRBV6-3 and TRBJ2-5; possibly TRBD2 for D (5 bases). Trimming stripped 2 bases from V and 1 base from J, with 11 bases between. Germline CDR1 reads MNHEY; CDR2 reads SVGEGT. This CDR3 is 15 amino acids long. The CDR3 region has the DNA TGTGCCAGCAGTTACCCAGCGGTACGCCAAGAGACCCAGTACTTC. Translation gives CASSYPAVRQETQYF.

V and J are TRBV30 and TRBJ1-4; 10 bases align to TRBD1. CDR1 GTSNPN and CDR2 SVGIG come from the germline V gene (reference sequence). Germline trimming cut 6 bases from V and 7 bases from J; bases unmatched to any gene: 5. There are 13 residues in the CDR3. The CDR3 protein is CACTRDRGEKLFF. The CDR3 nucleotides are TGTGCCTGCACCCGGGACAGGGGTGAAAAACTGTTTTTT.

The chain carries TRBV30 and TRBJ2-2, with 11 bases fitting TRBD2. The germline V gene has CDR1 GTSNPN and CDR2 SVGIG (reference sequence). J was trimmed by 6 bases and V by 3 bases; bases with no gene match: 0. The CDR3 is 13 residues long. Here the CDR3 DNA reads TGTGCCTGGAGGACTAGCGGGGCCGGGGAGCTGTTTTTT. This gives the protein CAWRTSGAGELFF. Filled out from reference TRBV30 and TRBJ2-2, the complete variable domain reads SQTIHQWPATLVQPVGSPLSLECTVEGTSNPNLYWYRQAAGRGLQLLFYSVGIGQISSEVPQNLSASRPQDRQFILSSKKLLLSDSGFYLCAWRTSGAGELFFGEGSRLTVL.

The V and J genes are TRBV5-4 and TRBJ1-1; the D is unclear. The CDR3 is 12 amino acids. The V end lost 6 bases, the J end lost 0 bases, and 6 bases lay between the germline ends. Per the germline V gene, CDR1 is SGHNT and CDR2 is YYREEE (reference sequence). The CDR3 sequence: CASKQLNTEAFF. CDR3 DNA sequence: TGTGCCAGCAAACAGCTGAACACTGAAGCTTTCTTT.

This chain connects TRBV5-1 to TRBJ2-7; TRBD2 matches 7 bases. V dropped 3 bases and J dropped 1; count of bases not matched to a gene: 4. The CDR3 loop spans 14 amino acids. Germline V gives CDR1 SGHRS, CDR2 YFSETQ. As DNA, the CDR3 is TGCGCCAGCAGCTCTCAGGGACTATCCTACGAGCAGTACTTC. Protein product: CASSSQGLSYEQYF.

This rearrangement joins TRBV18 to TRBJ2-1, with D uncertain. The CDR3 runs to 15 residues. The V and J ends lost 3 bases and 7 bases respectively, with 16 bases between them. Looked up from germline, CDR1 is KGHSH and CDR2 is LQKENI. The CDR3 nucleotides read TGTGCCAGCTCACCGGTTGCGGCCCTTCCTAATGAGCAGTTCTTC. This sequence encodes CASSPVAALPNEQFF.

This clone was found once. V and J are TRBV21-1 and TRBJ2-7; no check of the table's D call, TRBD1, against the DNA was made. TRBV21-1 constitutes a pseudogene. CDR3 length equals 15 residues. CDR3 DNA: TGTGCCAGCAGCAATTCGACAGGGATAGCCTACGAGCAGTACTTC. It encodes CASSNSTGIAYEQYF.

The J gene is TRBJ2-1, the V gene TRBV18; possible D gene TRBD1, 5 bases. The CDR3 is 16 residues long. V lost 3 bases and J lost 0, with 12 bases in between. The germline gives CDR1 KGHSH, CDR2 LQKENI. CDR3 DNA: TGTGCCAGCTCACCTTTCTCCCAGGGCTCCTACAATGAGCAGTTCTTC. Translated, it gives CASSPFSQGSYNEQFF.